These T cell receptor beta chains were read from a single sample in a study of T-cell memory formation after mild COVID-19. TCRdb re-derived calls from the 5' RACE reads in MiXCR, one entry per CDR3 protein. Of 90,000 to 120,000 distinct CDR3 sequences in the sample, more than 9.5% are singletons; the top ten hold 40%. Material for sequencing was PBMCs or a T cell subset sorted from them (not recorded which). Receptor source: a man aged 18 to 29 who had mild COVID-19 (a few samples of this study predate the infection). Cell type and time point are not known. Each CDR3 is given with its conserved first and last residue. D genes are given only for firm matches. Clone sizes are given selectively: once, few, many, or a class where the clone is expanded.

clone size	V gene	D gene	J gene	CDR3 DNA	CDR3 protein
.	TRBV5-1	.	TRBJ1-4	TGCGCCAGCAGCCCTGGGGGAGCGGGCGACCCTAATGAAAAACTGTTTTTT	CASSPGGAGDPNEKLFF
.	TRBV12-3/TRBV12-4	.	TRBJ1-1	TGTGCCAGCAGTTTCGGGGGACGGGTGAACACTGAAGCTTTCTTT	CASSFGGRVNTEAFF
few	TRBV4-1	TRBD2	TRBJ2-3	TGCGCCAGCAGCCACCCACTAGCGGGGGTCTCAGATACGCAGTATTTT	CASSHPLAGVSDTQYF
few	TRBV5-6	.	TRBJ1-5	TGTGCCAGCAGCCAACAGGGATCACAGCCCCAGCATTTT	CASSQQGSQPQHF
many	TRBV5-1	.	TRBJ2-1	TGCGCCAGCAGCTCCAGGACATCAACTAATGAGCAGTTCTTC	CASSSRTSTNEQFF
few	TRBV7-3	.	TRBJ2-1	TGTGCCAGCAGCTTTGGGTGGGGCCGGGGGTCTGAGCAGTTCTTC	CASSFGWGRGSEQFF
few	TRBV27	.	TRBJ2-2	TGTGCCAGCAGTTCCTACTCCGACAGGAGAAACACCGGGGAGCTGTTTTTT	CASSSYSDRRNTGELFF
.	TRBV4-1	.	TRBJ1-1	TGCGCCAGCAGCCAAGTCGGGACGGCCATGAACACTGAAGCTTTCTTT	CASSQVGTAMNTEAFF
.	TRBV12-3/TRBV12-4	TRBD1	TRBJ2-7	TGTGCCAGCAGTTCTGGAGAGGGACAGGGATCGTACGAGCAGTACTTC	CASSSGEGQGSYEQYF
.	TRBV4-3	.	TRBJ1-1	TGCGCCAGCAGCCAAGCAGGAGGGGGAGCTGAAGCTTTCTTT	CASSQAGGGAEAFF